The T cell receptor (beta chain) described here comes from a study of T cells in Graves' hyperthyroidism and ophthalmopathy. This clonotype was counted a few times. The TCR beta CDR3 regions underwent amplification using RNA transcripts as the source. Initially, a first-round RT-PCR of the TCR CDR3 employed the HTBI primer set. TCRdb called the multiplex PCR reads again in MiXCR, with one record for every CDR3 protein. The sample lists 410,000 or so distinct CDR3 sequences, about 15% occurring once. The CDR3 sequence is 14 residues long. Germline V gene data show CDR1 as ENHRY and CDR2 as SYGVKD. V was clipped by 4 bases and J by 1 base; unmatched bases: 4.

The genes are TRBV10-3 and TRBJ2-7; 7 positions agree with TRBD1. The sequenced sample was blood. The clonotype comes from a man aged 18-30 years with Graves' ophthalmopathy. CDR3 loop: CAISARQGSYEQYF. CDR3 in DNA: TGTGCCATCAGTGCTAGACAGGGTTCCTACGAGCAGTACTTC.